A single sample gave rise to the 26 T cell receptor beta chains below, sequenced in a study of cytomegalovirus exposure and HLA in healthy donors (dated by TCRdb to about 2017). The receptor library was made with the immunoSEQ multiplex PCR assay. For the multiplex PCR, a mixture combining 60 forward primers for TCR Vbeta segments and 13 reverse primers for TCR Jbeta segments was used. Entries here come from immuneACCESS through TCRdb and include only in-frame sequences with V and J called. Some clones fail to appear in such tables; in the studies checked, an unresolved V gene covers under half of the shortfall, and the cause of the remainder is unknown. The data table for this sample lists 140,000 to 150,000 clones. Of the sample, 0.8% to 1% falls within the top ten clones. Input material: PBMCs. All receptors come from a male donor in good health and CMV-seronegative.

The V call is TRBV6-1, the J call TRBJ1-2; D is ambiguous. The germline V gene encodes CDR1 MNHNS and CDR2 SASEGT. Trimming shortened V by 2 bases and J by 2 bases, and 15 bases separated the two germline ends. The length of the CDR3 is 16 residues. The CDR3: CASSESGPRGNYGYTF. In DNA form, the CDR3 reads TGTGCCAGCAGTGAATCAGGACCTCGAGGGAACTATGGCTACACCTTC.

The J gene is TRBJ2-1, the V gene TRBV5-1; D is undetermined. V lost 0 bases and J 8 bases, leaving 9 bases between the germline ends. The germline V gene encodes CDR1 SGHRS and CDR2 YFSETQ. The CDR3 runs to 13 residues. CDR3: CASSLEQIDEQFF. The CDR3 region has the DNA TGCGCCAGCAGCTTGGAACAGATCGATGAGCAGTTCTTC.

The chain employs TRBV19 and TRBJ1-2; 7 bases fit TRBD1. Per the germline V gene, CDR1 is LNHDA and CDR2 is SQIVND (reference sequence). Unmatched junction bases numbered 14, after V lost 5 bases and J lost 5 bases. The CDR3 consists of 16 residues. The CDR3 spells CASSVLGQTTRYGYTF. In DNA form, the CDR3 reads TGTGCCAGTAGTGTACTGGGACAGACTACTCGGTATGGCTACACCTTC.

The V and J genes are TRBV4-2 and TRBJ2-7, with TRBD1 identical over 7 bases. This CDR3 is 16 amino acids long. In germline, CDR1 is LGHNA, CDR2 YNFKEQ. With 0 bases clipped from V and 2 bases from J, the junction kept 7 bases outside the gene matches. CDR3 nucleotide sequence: TGTGCCAGCAGCCAAGATTACCGGGACAGAGCCTACGAGCAGTACTTC. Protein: CASSQDYRDRAYEQYF.

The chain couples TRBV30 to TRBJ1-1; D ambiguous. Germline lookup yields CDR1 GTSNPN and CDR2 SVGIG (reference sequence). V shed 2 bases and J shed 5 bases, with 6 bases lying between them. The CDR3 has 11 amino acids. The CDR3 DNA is TGTGCCTGGAGTCCGGGGACTGAAGCTTTCTTT. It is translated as CAWSPGTEAFF.

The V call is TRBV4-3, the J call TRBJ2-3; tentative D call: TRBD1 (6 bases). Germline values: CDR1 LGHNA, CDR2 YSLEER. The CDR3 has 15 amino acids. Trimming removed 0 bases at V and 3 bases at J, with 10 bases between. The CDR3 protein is CASSQEGGTTDTQYF. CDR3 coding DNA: TGCGCCAGCAGCCAAGAAGGGGGTACGACAGATACGCAGTATTTT.

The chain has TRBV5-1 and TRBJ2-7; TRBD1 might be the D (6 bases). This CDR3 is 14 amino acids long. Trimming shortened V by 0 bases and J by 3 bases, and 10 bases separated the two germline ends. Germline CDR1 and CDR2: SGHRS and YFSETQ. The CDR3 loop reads CASSLGTVHYEQYF. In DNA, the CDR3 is TGCGCCAGCAGCTTGGGGACAGTACACTACGAGCAGTACTTC.

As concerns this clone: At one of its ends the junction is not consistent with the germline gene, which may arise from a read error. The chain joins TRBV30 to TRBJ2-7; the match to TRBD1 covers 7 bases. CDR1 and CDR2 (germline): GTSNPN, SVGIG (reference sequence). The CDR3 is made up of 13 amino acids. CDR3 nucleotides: TGTGCCTGGAGTCCAATGACAGGGTTGGTCGAAAGCTTC. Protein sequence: CAWSPMTGLVESF.

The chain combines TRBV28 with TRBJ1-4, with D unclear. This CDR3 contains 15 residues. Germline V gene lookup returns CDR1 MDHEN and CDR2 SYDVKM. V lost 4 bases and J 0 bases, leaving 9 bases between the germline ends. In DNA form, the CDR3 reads TGTGCCAGCAGTTCCCCGCTAGCAACTAATGAAAAACTGTTTTTT. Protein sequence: CASSSPLATNEKLFF.

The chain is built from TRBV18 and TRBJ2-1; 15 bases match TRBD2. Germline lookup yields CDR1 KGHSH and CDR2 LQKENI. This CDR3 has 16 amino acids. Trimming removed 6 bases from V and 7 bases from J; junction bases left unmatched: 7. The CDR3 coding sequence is TGTGCCAGCTCTCAGGGACTAGCGGGGGGACGGAATGAGCAGTTCTTC. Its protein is CASSQGLAGGRNEQFF. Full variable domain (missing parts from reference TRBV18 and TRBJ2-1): NAGVMQNPRHLVRRRGQEARLRCSPMKGHSHVYWYRQLPEEGLKFMVYLQKENIIDESGMPKERFSAEFPKEGPSILRIQQVVRGDSAAYFCASSQGLAGGRNEQFFGPGTRLTVL.

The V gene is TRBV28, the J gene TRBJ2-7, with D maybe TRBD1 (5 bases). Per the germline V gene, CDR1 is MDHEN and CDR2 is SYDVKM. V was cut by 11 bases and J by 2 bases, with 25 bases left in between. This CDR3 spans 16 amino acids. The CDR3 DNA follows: TGTGCCTGCACGACTGGCTTATGGACAAGGCCCTACGAGCAGTACTTC. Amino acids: CACTTGLWTRPYEQYF.

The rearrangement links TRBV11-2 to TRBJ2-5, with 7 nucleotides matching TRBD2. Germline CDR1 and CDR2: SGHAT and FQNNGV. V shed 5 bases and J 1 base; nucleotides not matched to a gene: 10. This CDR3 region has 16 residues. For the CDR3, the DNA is TGTGCCAGCAGCGTATCTAGCGGAGCCTTCCAAGAGACCCAGTACTTC. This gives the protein CASSVSSGAFQETQYF. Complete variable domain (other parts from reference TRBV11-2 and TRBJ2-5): EAGVAQSPRYKIIEKRQSVAFWCNPISGHATLYWYQQILGQGPKLLIQFQNNGVVDDSQLPKDRFSAERLKGVDSTLKIQPAKLEDSAVYLCASSVSSGAFQETQYFGPGTRLLVL.

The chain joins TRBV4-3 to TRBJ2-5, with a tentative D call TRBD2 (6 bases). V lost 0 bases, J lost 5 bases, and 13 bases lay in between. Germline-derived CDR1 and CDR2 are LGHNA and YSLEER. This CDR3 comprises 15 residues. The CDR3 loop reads CASSQDRRAIETQYF. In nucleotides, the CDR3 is TGCGCCAGCAGCCAAGATCGGAGGGCCATCGAGACCCAGTACTTC.

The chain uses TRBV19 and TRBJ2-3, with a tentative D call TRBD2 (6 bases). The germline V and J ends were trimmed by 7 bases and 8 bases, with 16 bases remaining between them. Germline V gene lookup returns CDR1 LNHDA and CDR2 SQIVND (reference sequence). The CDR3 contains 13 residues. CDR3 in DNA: TGTGCCAGTATAGTGGGCCCAGCGGGTACGCAGTATTTT. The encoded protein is CASIVGPAGTQYF.

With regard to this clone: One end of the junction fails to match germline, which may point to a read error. The CDR3 DNA reads TGTGCCAGCAGCTTTGGAGGCACCGATACGCAGTATTTT. Its translation: CASSFGGTDTQYF. The V and J genes are TRBV5-6 and TRBJ2-3, with D possibly TRBD2 on 5 matching bases. The CDR3 is made up of 13 amino acids. Per the germline V gene, CDR1 is SGHDT and CDR2 is YYEEEE.

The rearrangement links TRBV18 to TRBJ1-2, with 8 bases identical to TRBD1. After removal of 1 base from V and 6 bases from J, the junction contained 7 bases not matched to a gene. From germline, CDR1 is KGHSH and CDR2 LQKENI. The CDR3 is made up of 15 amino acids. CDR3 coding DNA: TGTGCCAGCTCACCACTGGCAGGGGGCGTTGATGGCTACACCTTC. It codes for CASSPLAGGVDGYTF.

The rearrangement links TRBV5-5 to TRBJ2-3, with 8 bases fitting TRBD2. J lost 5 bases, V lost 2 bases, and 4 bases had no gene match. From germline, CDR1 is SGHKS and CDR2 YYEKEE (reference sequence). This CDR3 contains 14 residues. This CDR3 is CASSFGLAGDTQYF. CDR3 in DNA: TGTGCCAGCAGCTTTGGACTAGCTGGAGATACGCAGTATTTT.

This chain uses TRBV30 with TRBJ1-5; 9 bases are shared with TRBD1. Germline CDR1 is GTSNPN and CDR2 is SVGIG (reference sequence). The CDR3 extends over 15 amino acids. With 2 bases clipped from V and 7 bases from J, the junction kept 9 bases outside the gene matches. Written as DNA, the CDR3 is TGTGCCTGGAGTTCCGGGACAGGGAGCACGCAGCCCCAGCATTTT. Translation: CAWSSGTGSTQPQHF.

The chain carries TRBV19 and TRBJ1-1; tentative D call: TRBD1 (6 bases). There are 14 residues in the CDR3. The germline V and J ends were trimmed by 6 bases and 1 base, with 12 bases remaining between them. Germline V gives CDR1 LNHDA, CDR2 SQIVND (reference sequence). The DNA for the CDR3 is TGTGCCAGTAGCGGAAGGGGGTGGAACACTGAAGCTTTCTTT. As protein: CASSGRGWNTEAFF. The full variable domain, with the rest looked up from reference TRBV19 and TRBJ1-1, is DGGITQSPKYLFRKEGQNVTLSCEQNLNHDAMYWYRQDPGQGLRLIYYSQIVNDFQKGDIAEGYSVSREKKESFPLTVTSAQKNPTAFYLCASSGRGWNTEAFFGQGTRLTVV.

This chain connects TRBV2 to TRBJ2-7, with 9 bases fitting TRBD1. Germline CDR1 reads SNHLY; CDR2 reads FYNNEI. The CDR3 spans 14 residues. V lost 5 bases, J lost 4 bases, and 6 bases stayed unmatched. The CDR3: CASSQWGQGYEQYF. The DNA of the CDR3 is TGTGCCAGCAGTCAATGGGGACAGGGTTACGAGCAGTACTTC.

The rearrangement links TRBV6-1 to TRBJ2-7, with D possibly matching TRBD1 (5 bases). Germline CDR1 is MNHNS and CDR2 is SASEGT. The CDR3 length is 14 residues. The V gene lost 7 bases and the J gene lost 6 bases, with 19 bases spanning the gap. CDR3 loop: CASTPGPTRLEQYF. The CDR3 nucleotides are TGTGCCAGCACCCCAGGGCCCACTCGTCTCGAGCAGTACTTC.

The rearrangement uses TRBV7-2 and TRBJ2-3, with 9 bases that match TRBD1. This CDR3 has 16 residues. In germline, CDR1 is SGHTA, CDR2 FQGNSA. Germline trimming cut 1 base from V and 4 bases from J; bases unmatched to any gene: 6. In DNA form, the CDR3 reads TGTGCCAGCAGCTTAGGTGAACAGGGGGCCGCAGATACGCAGTATTTT. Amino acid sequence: CASSLGEQGAADTQYF.

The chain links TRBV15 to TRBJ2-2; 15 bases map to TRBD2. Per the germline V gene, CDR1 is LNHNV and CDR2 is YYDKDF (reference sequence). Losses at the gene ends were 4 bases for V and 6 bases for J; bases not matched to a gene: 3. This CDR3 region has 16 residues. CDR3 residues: CATSTGLAGGPGELFF. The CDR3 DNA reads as TGTGCCACCAGCACAGGACTAGCGGGAGGGCCCGGGGAGCTGTTTTTT. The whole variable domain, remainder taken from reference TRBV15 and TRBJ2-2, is DAMVIQNPRYQVTQFGKPVTLSCSQTLNHNVMYWYQQKSSQAPKLLFHYYDKDFNNEADTPDNFQSRRPNTSFCFLDIRSPGLGDTAMYLCATSTGLAGGPGELFFGEGSRLTVL.

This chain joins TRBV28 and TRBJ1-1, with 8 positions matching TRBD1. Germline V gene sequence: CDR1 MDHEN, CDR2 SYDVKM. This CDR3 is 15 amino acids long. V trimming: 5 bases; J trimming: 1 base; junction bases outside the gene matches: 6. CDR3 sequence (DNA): TGTGCCAGCAGTAAACGACAGGGGTCGAACACTGAAGCTTTCTTT. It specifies CASSKRQGSNTEAFF. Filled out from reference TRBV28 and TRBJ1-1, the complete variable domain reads DVKVTQSSRYLVKRTGEKVFLECVQDMDHENMFWYRQDPGLGLRLIYFSYDVKMKEKGDIPEGYSVSREKKERFSLILESASTNQTSMYLCASSKRQGSNTEAFFGQGTRLTVV.

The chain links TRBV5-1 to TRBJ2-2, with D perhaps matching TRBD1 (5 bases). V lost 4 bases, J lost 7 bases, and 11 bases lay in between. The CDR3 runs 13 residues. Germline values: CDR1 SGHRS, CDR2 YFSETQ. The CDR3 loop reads CASSPQGDGELFF. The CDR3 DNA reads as TGCGCCAGCAGCCCGCAGGGTGACGGGGAGCTGTTTTTT.

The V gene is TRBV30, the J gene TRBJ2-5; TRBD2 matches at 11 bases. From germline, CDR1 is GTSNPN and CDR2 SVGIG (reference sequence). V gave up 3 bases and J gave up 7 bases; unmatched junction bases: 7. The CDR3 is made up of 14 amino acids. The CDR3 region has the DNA TGTGCCTGGAGCGGGACTAGCGGCCTCGGGACCCAGTACTTC. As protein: CAWSGTSGLGTQYF.